The next 26 T cell receptor beta chains were all read from a single sample in a study of blood T cells in healthy people across ages. The use of a sample-barcoded 5' primer and a J-beta primer mix characterized a second PCR of about 7 to 12 cycles. TCRdb re-called the 5' RACE reads through MiXCR, storing one row per CDR3 protein. Of roughly 1.6 million distinct CDR3 sequences listed, about 35% are singletons. The sequenced material came from blood. These receptors originate from a woman aged 30 to 39 in good health.

The table lists this clonotype with a few counts. The chain joins TRBV10-3 to TRBJ1-1; D perhaps matches TRBD1 (5 bases). V was trimmed by 6 bases and J by 3 bases, leaving 11 bases between them. This CDR3 region has 13 residues. Germline CDR1 and CDR2: ENHRY and SYGVKD. CDR3 DNA: TGTGCCATCAGGGCGAGGGGCGACACTGAAGCTTTCTTT. It yields the protein CAIRARGDTEAFF.

In its sample, this clonotype was seen many times. V gene TRBV25-1 combines with J gene TRBJ2-4, with D tentatively TRBD2 (5 bases). The length of the CDR3 is 14 residues. Germline V gene data show CDR1 as MGHDK and CDR2 as SYGVNS. Trimming removed 4 bases at V and 8 bases at J, with 15 bases between. The CDR3 nucleotides are TGTGCCAGCAGTGGACTCGGGAAGATTGACATTCAGTACTTC. Its translation: CASSGLGKIDIQYF. The full variable domain, in which reference TRBV25-1 and TRBJ2-4 provide the parts outside the CDR3, is EADIYQTPRYLVIGTGKKITLECSQTMGHDKMYWYQQDPGMELHLIHYSYGVNSTEKGDLSSESTVSRIRTEHFPLTLESARPSHTSQYLCASSGLGKIDIQYFGAGTRLSVL.

This clonotype was counted a few times. The gene calls are TRBV20-1 and TRBJ2-7; 14 nucleotides align to TRBD2. Germline V gene data show CDR1 as DFQATT and CDR2 as SNEGSKA (reference sequence). With 0 bases clipped from V and 5 bases from J, the junction kept 3 bases outside the gene matches. The CDR3 length is 15 residues. The CDR3 DNA reads TGCAGTGCTAGAGAGGGGACTAGCGGGAGTAACGAGCAGTACTTC. As protein: CSAREGTSGSNEQYF.

The rearrangement links TRBV7-2 to TRBJ1-4; no reliable D call. V was pared by 0 bases and J by 4 bases, with 12 bases between. The CDR3 length is 16 residues. The V gene's germline CDR1 is SGHTA and CDR2 FQGNSA. CDR3 residues: CASSLARADINEKLFF. The CDR3 DNA follows: TGTGCCAGCAGCTTAGCCAGAGCCGACATTAATGAAAAACTGTTTTTT.

This clonotype was counted between two and nine times. The V and J genes are TRBV28 and TRBJ2-5; 10 positions match TRBD2. CDR3 length: 15 residues. V shed 7 bases and J 0 bases; nucleotides not matched to a gene: 5. The germline gives CDR1 MDHEN, CDR2 SYDVKM. The CDR3 reads CASTRGTSDQETQYF. CDR3 sequence (DNA): TGTGCCAGCACCAGAGGGACTAGCGACCAAGAGACCCAGTACTTC.

This chain links TRBV12-3 or TRBV12-4 with TRBJ1-2; TRBD1 matches 7 bases. The CDR3 is made up of 12 amino acids. The V segment lost 6 bases and the J segment 3 bases; nucleotides outside the gene matches: 1. The CDR3 sequence: CASRTGHYGYTF. DNA of the CDR3: TGTGCCAGCAGGACAGGGCACTATGGCTACACCTTC.

For this clonotype: An end of the junction does not agree with germline; a read error may underlie this. V gene TRBV2 combines with J gene TRBJ2-3; the D is unclear. The CDR3 runs to 15 residues. The germline CDR1 and CDR2 sequences are SNHLY and FYNNEI. The CDR3 here is CASSPGLIIRDTRYF. Written as DNA, the CDR3 is TGTGCCAGCAGTCCCGGTTTAATCATCCGAGATACGCGGTATTTT.

This clonotype was observed at least ten times. J is TRBJ2-7 and V is TRBV30; 8 nucleotides agree with TRBD1. The CDR3 extends over 14 amino acids. Germline trimming cut 3 bases from V and 2 bases from J; bases unmatched to any gene: 6. CDR1 and CDR2 (germline): GTSNPN, SVGIG (reference sequence). The CDR3 loop reads CAWRTIQGAYEQYF. DNA of the CDR3: TGTGCCTGGAGGACGATACAGGGGGCCTACGAGCAGTACTTC. The variable domain in full, completed from reference TRBV30 and TRBJ2-7, reads SQTIHQWPATLVQPVGSPLSLECTVEGTSNPNLYWYRQAAGRGLQLLFYSVGIGQISSEVPQNLSASRPQDRQFILSSKKLLLSDSGFYLCAWRTIQGAYEQYFGPGTRLTVT.

The chain employs TRBV5-1 and TRBJ2-3; 11 nucleotides align to TRBD2. The length of the CDR3 is 17 residues. Germline V gene lookup returns CDR1 SGHRS and CDR2 YFSETQ. J gave up 2 bases and V 2 bases, and 7 bases lay outside the gene matches. Written as DNA, the CDR3 is TGCGCCAGCAGCTTAAGTACACTAGCGGGGGTCACAGATACGCAGTATTTT. This sequence encodes CASSLSTLAGVTDTQYF.

The V and J genes are TRBV6-2 or TRBV6-3 and TRBJ2-5; the match to TRBD1 covers 8 bases. This CDR3 is built from 12 residues. Germline loops: CDR1 MNHEY, CDR2 SVGEGT. Trimming took 8 bases from V and 4 from J; bases not matched to a gene: 3. CDR3: CASQGAVETQYF. CDR3 in DNA: TGTGCCAGCCAGGGGGCCGTAGAGACCCAGTACTTC.

This sequence joins TRBV9 and TRBJ2-1; 14 positions match TRBD2. V was clipped by 0 bases and J by 12 bases; unmatched bases: 5. Per the germline V gene, CDR1 is SGDLS and CDR2 is YYNGEE. The CDR3 contains 15 residues. The CDR3 DNA is TGTGCCAGCAGCGTAGGGACTAGCGGGGGGCGGTGGCAGTTCTTC. Translating it yields CASSVGTSGGRWQFF.

This clonotype was counted only a few times. The rearrangement joins TRBV15 to TRBJ2-5; D is unclear. The V end was cut by 2 bases, the J end by 5 bases, with 15 bases between. The CDR3 spans 15 residues. Germline lookup yields CDR1 LNHNV and CDR2 YYDKDF (reference sequence). CDR3 in amino acids: CATSRTLKTGETQYF. DNA for the CDR3: TGTGCCACCAGCAGAACCTTAAAGACCGGGGAGACCCAGTACTTC.

This clonotype was seen a handful of times. V is TRBV5-1 and J is TRBJ2-1, with 11 nucleotides matching TRBD2. Germline V gives CDR1 SGHRS, CDR2 YFSETQ. The CDR3 is 14 residues long. V gave up 5 bases and J gave up 15 bases; unmatched junction bases: 13. This CDR3 is CASRRGLAEVLGFF. The DNA of the CDR3 is TGCGCCAGCAGAAGGGGACTAGCGGAGGTTCTTGGGTTCTTC.

The chain combines TRBV20-1 with TRBJ2-1; 8 nucleotides line up with TRBD2. This CDR3 is built from 16 residues. V was pared by 0 bases and J by 4 bases, with 8 bases of the junction left unmatched. Per germline, CDR1 DFQATT and CDR2 SNEGSKA (reference sequence). DNA of the CDR3: TGCAGTGCTAGAGACCAACGGGCGGGAGGTTACAATGAGCAGTTCTTC. Translating gives CSARDQRAGGYNEQFF.

This clonotype was counted only a few times. The chain has TRBV10-3 and TRBJ2-3, with 8 bases that match TRBD2. V was pared by 4 bases and J by 2 bases, with 5 bases of the junction left unmatched. Per germline, CDR1 ENHRY and CDR2 SYGVKD. This CDR3 contains 15 residues. For the CDR3, the DNA is TGTGCCATCAGTGCCGGGGGGGAATTCACAGATACGCAGTATTTT. Encoded protein: CAISAGGEFTDTQYF.

This chain joins TRBV20-1 and TRBJ2-3, with D possibly matching TRBD1 (6 bases). The CDR3 has 14 amino acids. V lost 1 base to trimming and J lost 0 bases, with 8 bases between them. From germline, CDR1 is DFQATT and CDR2 SNEGSKA (reference sequence). The CDR3 DNA reads TGCAGTGCTAGAGCTACAGGGAGCACAGATACGCAGTATTTT. It yields the protein CSARATGSTDTQYF.

V usage is TRBV7-9 and J usage is TRBJ2-1; TRBD1 agrees at 9 bases. The J segment lost 2 bases and the V segment lost 4 bases, leaving 6 bases of the junction unmatched. Germline lookup yields CDR1 SEHNR and CDR2 FQNEAQ (reference sequence). The CDR3 spans 16 residues. The CDR3 nucleotides are TGTGCCAGCAGCTCGTCCGGGACAGGGACCTACAATGAGCAGTTCTTC. It codes for CASSSSGTGTYNEQFF.

In this sample, this clonotype turned up a few times. The chain links TRBV5-1 to TRBJ2-2, with TRBD2 matching over 10 bases. Unmatched junction bases numbered 2, after V lost 0 bases and J lost 6 bases. Germline V gene lookup returns CDR1 SGHRS and CDR2 YFSETQ. The CDR3 is made up of 15 amino acids. This CDR3 is CASSLVAGGSGELFF. CDR3 coding DNA: TGCGCCAGCAGCTTGGTAGCGGGAGGATCCGGGGAGCTGTTTTTT.

This chain links TRBV5-1 with TRBJ2-5; tentative D call: TRBD2 (5 bases). This CDR3 comprises 14 residues. The germline CDR1 and CDR2 sequences are SGHRS and YFSETQ. Trimming took 3 bases from V and 2 from J, leaving 11 bases between them. DNA of the CDR3: TGCGCCAGCAGCTCAACCCTAGCTCAAGAGACCCAGTACTTC. It yields the protein CASSSTLAQETQYF.

This clonotype was seen only a few times. The chain joins TRBV27 to TRBJ2-5; 9 bases are a match to TRBD1. V shed 3 bases and J 5 bases; nucleotides not matched to a gene: 7. The V gene's germline CDR1 is MNHEY and CDR2 SMNVEV (reference sequence). The CDR3 spans 15 residues. The CDR3 protein is CASSLVYRGQETQYF. For the CDR3, the DNA is TGTGCCAGCAGTTTGGTTTACAGGGGGCAGGAGACCCAGTACTTC.

This chain uses TRBV20-1 with TRBJ2-1, with a tentative D call TRBD1 (6 bases). V was cut by 5 bases and J by 9 bases, with 14 bases left in between. The germline gives CDR1 DFQATT, CDR2 SNEGSKA (reference sequence). The CDR3 spans 12 residues. The chain's CDR3 is CSARQQGGEQFF. CDR3 bases: TGCAGTGCTCGCCAACAGGGTGGTGAGCAGTTCTTC.

Turning to this clonotype: This may stem from a read error, because a much larger clone lies one nucleotide away. This chain connects TRBV10-3 to TRBJ2-3; TRBD2 matches 8 bases. The CDR3 has 14 amino acids. J gave up 3 bases and V 7 bases, and 6 bases lay outside the gene matches. From germline, CDR1 is ENHRY and CDR2 SYGVKD. The CDR3 region has the DNA TGTGCCATCACTAGAGCGGGAGCAACAGATACGCAGTATTTT. Translated, it gives CAITRAGATDTQYF.

The chain employs TRBV4-1 and TRBJ2-1, with D unresolved. The CDR3 has 16 amino acids. The germline V and J ends were trimmed by 1 base and 3 bases, with 13 bases remaining between them. Germline values: CDR1 MGHRA, CDR2 YSYEKL. The CDR3 loop reads CASSQGARRSYNEQFF. Here the CDR3 DNA reads TGCGCCAGCAGCCAAGGGGCGCGACGGAGCTACAATGAGCAGTTCTTC.

J is TRBJ1-2 and V is TRBV20-1; 10 nucleotides agree with TRBD1. V was pared by 4 bases and J by 2 bases, with 4 bases of the junction left unmatched. CDR1 and CDR2 from the germline V gene are DFQATT and SNEGSKA (reference sequence). The CDR3 spans 14 residues. The CDR3 region has the DNA TGCAGTGCTACTGACAGGGGGCGGAACTATGGCTACACCTTC. Translating gives CSATDRGRNYGYTF.

V usage is TRBV14 and J usage is TRBJ2-1; D is unclear. The V end lost 0 bases, the J end lost 8 bases, and 17 bases lay between the germline ends. The CDR3 extends over 16 amino acids. In germline, CDR1 is SGHDN, CDR2 FVKESK. The CDR3 bases are TGTGCCAGCAGCCAAGATCCCAAAAATTATCTCGATGAGCAGTTCTTC. The encoded protein is CASSQDPKNYLDEQFF.

Only a few counts were recorded for this clonotype. The V and J genes are TRBV9 and TRBJ2-3; TRBD1 is a possible D gene (6 bases). The V gene's germline CDR1 is SGDLS and CDR2 YYNGEE. The V gene lost 4 bases and the J gene lost 0 bases, with 18 bases spanning the gap. This CDR3 region has 17 residues. CDR3 DNA: TGTGCCAGCAGCTTAGCAGGGGCCGGTGGGAGCACAGATACGCAGTATTTT. Protein sequence: CASSLAGAGGSTDTQYF.